This record concerns one TCR beta chain sequence. This record belongs to a study of blood T cell repertoires in COVID-19. On the study more broadly: Acute and convalescent COVID-19 specimens originated in the United States, Italy and Spain. The analysed material was cDNA or gDNA that came from T cells, B-cell-depleted T cells, or PBMCs.

Original handling: Amplification of reference gene primers provided the estimated nucleated cell counts. Here immunoSEQ multiplex PCR was the method, and the copy in TCRdb shows in-frame clones only, minus some. The V and J calls and clone size come from that table; D and trimming were worked out from the DNA. Of 240,000 or so clones listed, around 86% are singletons. Trimming shortened V by 5 bases and J by 3 bases, and 15 bases separated the two germline ends. The length of the CDR3 is 15 residues. Germline V gene data show CDR1 as MNHEY and CDR2 as SMNVEV (reference sequence). The gene calls are TRBV27 and TRBJ2-3; D remains ambiguous. This clonotype originated in a woman in her 70s with active or convalescent COVID-19. Sequencing used peripheral blood. The CDR3 DNA sequence: TGTGCCAGCAGTCTATATTTGCCGGTGACAGATACGCAGTATTTT. It is translated as CASSLYLPVTDTQYF.